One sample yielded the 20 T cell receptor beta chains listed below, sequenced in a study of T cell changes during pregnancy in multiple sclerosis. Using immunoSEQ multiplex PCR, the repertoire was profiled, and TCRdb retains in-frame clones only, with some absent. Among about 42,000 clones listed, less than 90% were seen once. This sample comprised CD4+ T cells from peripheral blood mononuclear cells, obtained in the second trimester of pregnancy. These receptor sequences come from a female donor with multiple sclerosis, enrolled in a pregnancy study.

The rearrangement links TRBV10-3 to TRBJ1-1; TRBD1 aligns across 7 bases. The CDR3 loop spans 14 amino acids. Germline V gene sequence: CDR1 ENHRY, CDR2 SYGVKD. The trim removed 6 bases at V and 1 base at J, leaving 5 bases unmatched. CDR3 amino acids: CAISLTGENTEAFF. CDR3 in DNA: TGTGCCATCAGCCTAACAGGGGAGAACACTGAAGCTTTCTTT.

The CDR3 coding sequence is TGTGCCAGCAGCTTAGTAGTGAACACTGAAGCTTTCTTT. This gives the protein CASSLVVNTEAFF. V is TRBV7-3 and J is TRBJ1-1; no clear D. V was trimmed by 2 bases and J by 0 bases, leaving 4 bases between them. Per the germline V gene, CDR1 is SGHTA and CDR2 is FQGTGA. This CDR3 has 13 residues.

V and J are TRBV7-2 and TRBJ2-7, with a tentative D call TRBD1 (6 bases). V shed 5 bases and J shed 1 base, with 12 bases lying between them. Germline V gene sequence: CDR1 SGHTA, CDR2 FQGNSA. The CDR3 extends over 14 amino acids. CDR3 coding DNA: TGTGCCAGCAGCCAACAGGGTATTTCCTACGAGCAGTACTTC. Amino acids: CASSQQGISYEQYF. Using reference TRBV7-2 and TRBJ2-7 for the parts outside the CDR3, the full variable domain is GAGVSQSPSNKVTEKGKDVELRCDPISGHTALYWYRQSLGQGLEFLIYFQGNSAPDKSGLPSDRFSAERTGGSVSTLTIQRTQQEDSAVYLCASSQQGISYEQYFGPGTRLTVT.

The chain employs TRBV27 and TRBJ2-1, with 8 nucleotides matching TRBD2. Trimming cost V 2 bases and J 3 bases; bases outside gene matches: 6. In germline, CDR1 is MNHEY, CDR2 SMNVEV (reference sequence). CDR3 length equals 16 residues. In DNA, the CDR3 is TGTGCCAGCAGTTTAAGAGCACTAGCGGACTACAATGAGCAGTTCTTC. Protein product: CASSLRALADYNEQFF.

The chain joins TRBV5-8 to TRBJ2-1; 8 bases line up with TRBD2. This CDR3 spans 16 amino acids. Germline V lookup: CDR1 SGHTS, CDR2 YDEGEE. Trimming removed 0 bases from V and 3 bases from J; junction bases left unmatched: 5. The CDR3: CASSLDTGGGYNEQFF. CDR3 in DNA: TGTGCCAGCAGCTTGGACACGGGGGGGGGCTACAATGAGCAGTTCTTC.

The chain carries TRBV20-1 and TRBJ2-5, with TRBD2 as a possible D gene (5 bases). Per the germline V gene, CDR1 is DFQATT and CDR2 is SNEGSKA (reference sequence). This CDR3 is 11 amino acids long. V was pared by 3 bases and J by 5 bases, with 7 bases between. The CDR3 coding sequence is TGCAGTGCTAGGAGGGTGGAGACCCAGTACTTC. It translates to CSARRVETQYF.

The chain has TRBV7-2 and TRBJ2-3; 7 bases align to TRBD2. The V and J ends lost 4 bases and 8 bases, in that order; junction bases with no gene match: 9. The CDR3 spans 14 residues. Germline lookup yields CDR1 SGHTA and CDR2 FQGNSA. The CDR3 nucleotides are TGTGCCAGCAGCTCCGCGGGAGCACGGGGTACGCAGTATTTT. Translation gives CASSSAGARGTQYF.

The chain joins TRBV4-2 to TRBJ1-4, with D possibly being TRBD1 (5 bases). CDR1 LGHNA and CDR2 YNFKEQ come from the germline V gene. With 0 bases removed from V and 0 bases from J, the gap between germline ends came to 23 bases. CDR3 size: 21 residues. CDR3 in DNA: TGTGCCAGCAGCCAAGAAGGGCACACTGGGGGGGGATATTCAACTAATGAAAAACTGTTTTTT. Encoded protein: CASSQEGHTGGGYSTNEKLFF.

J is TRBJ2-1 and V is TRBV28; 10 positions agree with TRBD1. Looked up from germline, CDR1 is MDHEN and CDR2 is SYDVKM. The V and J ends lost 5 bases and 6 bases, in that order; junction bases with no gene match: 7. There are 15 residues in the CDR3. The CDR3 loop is CASSDRGRPVNEQFF. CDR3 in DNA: TGTGCCAGCAGTGACAGGGGGCGTCCGGTCAATGAGCAGTTCTTC.

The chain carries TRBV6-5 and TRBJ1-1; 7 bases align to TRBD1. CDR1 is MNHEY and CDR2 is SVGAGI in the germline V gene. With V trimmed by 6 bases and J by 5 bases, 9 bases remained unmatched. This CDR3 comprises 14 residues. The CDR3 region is CASRLTGIWTEAFF. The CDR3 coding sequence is TGTGCCAGCAGGCTGACAGGGATATGGACTGAAGCTTTCTTT.

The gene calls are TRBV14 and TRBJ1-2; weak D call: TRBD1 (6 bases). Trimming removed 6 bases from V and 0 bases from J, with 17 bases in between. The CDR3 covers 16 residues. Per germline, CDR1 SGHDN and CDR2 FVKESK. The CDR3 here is CASSLRRDNPNYGYTF. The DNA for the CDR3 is TGTGCCAGCAGTCTACGCCGGGACAACCCTAACTATGGCTACACCTTC.

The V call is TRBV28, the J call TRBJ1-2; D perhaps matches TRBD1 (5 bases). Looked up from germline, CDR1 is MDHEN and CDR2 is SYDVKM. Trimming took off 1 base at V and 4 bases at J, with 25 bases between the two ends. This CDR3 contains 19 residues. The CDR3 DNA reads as TGTGCCAGCAGTTTATCGCTTGCTCCCGAGGGCTGGGGGGTCTATGGCTACACCTTC. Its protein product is CASSLSLAPEGWGVYGYTF.

CDR3 coding DNA: TGTGCCAGCAGCTTAGCAGCGGGAATCCCCCAAGAGACCCAGTACTTC. Its protein product is CASSLAAGIPQETQYF. The chain recombines TRBV7-8 with TRBJ2-5; 7 positions agree with TRBD2. The CDR3 covers 16 residues. Unmatched junction bases numbered 5, after V lost 0 bases and J lost 1 base. Germline V gene lookup returns CDR1 SGHVS and CDR2 FQNEAQ.

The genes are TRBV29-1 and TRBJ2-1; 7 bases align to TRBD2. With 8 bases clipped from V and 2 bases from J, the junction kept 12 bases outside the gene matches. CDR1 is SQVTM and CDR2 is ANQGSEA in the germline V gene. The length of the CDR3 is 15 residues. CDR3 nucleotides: TGCAGCTCTTCGCCAGGCGGGAGCACCTACAATGAGCAGTTCTTC. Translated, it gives CSSSPGGSTYNEQFF.

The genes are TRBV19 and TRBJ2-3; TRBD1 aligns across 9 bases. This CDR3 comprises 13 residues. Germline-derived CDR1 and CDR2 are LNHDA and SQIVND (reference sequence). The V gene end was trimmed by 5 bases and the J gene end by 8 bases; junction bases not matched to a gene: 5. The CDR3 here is CASSEQGAGTQYF. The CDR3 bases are TGTGCCAGTAGTGAACAGGGGGCCGGTACGCAGTATTTT. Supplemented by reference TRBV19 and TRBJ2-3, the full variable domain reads DGGITQSPKYLFRKEGQNVTLSCEQNLNHDAMYWYRQDPGQGLRLIYYSQIVNDFQKGDIAEGYSVSREKKESFPLTVTSAQKNPTAFYLCASSEQGAGTQYFGPGTRLTVL.

The CDR3 is CASSLNQGSYEQYF. The CDR3 DNA reads as TGTGCCAGCAGCTTGAACCAGGGCTCCTACGAGCAGTACTTC. The chain employs TRBV5-8 and TRBJ2-7, with D maybe TRBD1 (5 bases). Germline CDR1 is SGHTS and CDR2 is YDEGEE. CDR3 length: 14 amino acids. V lost 1 base and J 0 bases, leaving 8 bases between the germline ends.

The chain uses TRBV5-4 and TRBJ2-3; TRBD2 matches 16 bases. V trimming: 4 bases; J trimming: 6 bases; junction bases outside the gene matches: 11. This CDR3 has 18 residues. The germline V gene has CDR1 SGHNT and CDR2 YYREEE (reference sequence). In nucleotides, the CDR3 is TGTGCCAGCAGCCCGGGACTAGCGGGGGGGAGTCGGCGCGATACGCAGTATTTT. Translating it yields CASSPGLAGGSRRDTQYF.

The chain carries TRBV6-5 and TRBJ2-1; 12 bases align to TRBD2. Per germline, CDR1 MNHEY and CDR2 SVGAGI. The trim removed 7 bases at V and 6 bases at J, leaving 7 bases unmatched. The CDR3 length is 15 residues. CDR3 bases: TGTGCCAGCAAAATTCTAGCGGGAGGGTTCAATGAGCAGTTCTTC. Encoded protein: CASKILAGGFNEQFF.

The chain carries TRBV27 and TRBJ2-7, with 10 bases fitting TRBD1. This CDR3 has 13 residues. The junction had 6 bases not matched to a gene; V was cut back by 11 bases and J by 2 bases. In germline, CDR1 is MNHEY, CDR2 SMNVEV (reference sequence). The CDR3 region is CASRTGGTYEQYF. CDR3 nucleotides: TGTGCCTCCAGGACAGGGGGGACCTACGAGCAGTACTTC.

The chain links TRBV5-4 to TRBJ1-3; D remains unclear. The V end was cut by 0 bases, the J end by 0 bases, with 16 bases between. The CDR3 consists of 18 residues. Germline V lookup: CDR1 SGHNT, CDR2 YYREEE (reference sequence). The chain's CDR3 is CASSLGGRRRFSGNTIYF. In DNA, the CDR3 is TGTGCCAGCAGCTTGGGGGGTCGGAGGAGGTTCTCTGGAAACACCATATATTTT.